The 27 T cell receptor beta chains listed next were all sequenced from one sample in a study of a mutant IDH1 vaccine in newly diagnosed glioma. TCRdb keeps only in-frame clones here, not all; method: immunoSEQ multiplex PCR. This sample has tens of thousands of clones; approximately 85% occur once, and the top ten carry more than 6.5%. The sample's time point: baseline, week 1 (first vaccination visit). Treatment specified: pre-vaccination baseline after standard-of-care therapy. This sample comprised PBMCs, obtained from a glioma patient treated with radiotherapy, temozolomide or both. All receptors come from a man in his fifties or sixties with glioma.

Written as DNA, the CDR3 is TGTGCCAGCAGCTCTCGGACAGGGCCCTACGAGCAGTACTTC. It encodes CASSSRTGPYEQYF. The genes are TRBV7-2 and TRBJ2-7; 8 nucleotides match TRBD1. Germline CDR1 is SGHTA and CDR2 is FQGNSA. With V trimmed by 4 bases and J by 2 bases, 4 bases remained unmatched. The CDR3 contains 14 residues.

V is TRBV9 and J is TRBJ1-4; the D is unclear. From germline, CDR1 is SGDLS and CDR2 YYNGEE. Trimming removed 3 bases at V and 6 bases at J, with 15 bases between. CDR3 length equals 15 residues. This chain's CDR3 is CASSGDPGGDEKLFF. CDR3 DNA: TGTGCCAGCAGCGGCGACCCGGGCGGCGATGAAAAACTGTTTTTT.

This sequence joins TRBV20-1 and TRBJ1-1; D is ambiguous. CDR1 and CDR2 from the germline V gene are DFQATT and SNEGSKA (reference sequence). V lost 1 base and J lost 10, with 10 bases in between. The CDR3 sequence is 11 residues long. CDR3: CSARAPGIAFF. Here the CDR3 DNA reads TGCAGTGCTAGAGCGCCCGGGATAGCTTTCTTT.

The rearrangement joins TRBV7-2 to TRBJ1-5; no reliable D call. In germline, CDR1 is SGHTA, CDR2 FQGNSA. The ends were cut back, 1 base at V and 7 bases at J, with 11 bases in the middle. The CDR3 length is 14 residues. The CDR3 is CASSLGRARQPQHF. DNA of the CDR3: TGTGCCAGCAGCTTAGGGAGGGCCAGACAGCCCCAGCATTTT.

The J gene is TRBJ1-4, the V gene TRBV7-3; D unclear. V gave up 2 bases and J gave up 8 bases, with 9 bases separating them. The CDR3 has 13 amino acids. From germline, CDR1 is SGHTA and CDR2 FQGTGA. In DNA, the CDR3 is TGTGCCAGCAGCTTAGGCCCGGGGGAAAAACTGTTTTTT. It codes for CASSLGPGEKLFF. The complete variable domain, with remaining parts taken from reference TRBV7-3 and TRBJ1-4, reads GAGVSQTPSNKVTEKGKYVELRCDPISGHTALYWYRQSLGQGPEFLIYFQGTGAADDSGLPNDRFFAVRPEGSVSTLKIQRTERGDSAVYLCASSLGPGEKLFFGSGTQLSVL.

V gene TRBV6-6 combines with J gene TRBJ2-2, with 7 bases aligning to TRBD1. V shed 4 bases, J shed 8 bases, and the junction held 10 bases outside the gene matches. The germline V gene has CDR1 MNHNY and CDR2 SVGAGI (reference sequence). The CDR3 runs to 15 residues. CDR3: CASSSPDRAGGELFF. For the CDR3, the DNA is TGTGCCAGCAGTTCGCCAGACAGGGCGGGTGGGGAGCTGTTTTTT.

The J gene is TRBJ1-5, the V gene TRBV9, with D perhaps matching TRBD1 (5 bases). The CDR3 has 14 residues. Germline loops: CDR1 SGDLS, CDR2 YYNGEE. V gave up 0 bases and J gave up 7 bases, with 11 bases separating them. The CDR3 DNA sequence: TGTGCCAGCAGCGTAGATGCAGGGAAGCAGCCCCAGCATTTT. It specifies CASSVDAGKQPQHF.

The chain couples TRBV6-1 to TRBJ2-7; D unclear. Trimming pared 4 bases from V and 8 bases from J, leaving 21 bases between. CDR3 size: 15 residues. CDR1 and CDR2 (germline): MNHNS, SASEGT. The CDR3 here is CASSADRNQPTKQYF. DNA for the CDR3: TGTGCCAGCAGTGCCGACCGAAATCAACCTACGAAGCAGTACTTC.

The chain uses TRBV5-1 and TRBJ2-3; 8 bases are shared with TRBD2. There are 16 residues in the CDR3. V dropped 0 bases and J dropped 4; count of bases not matched to a gene: 7. Germline lookup yields CDR1 SGHRS and CDR2 YFSETQ. The DNA of the CDR3 is TGCGCCAGCAGCTTGGGGGGGTCGGGACTAGCAGATACGCAGTATTTT. Its translation: CASSLGGSGLADTQYF.

The rearrangement uses TRBV7-6 and TRBJ1-1; no firm D call. The ends were cut back, 4 bases at V and 3 bases at J, with 9 bases in the middle. Germline loops: CDR1 SGHVS, CDR2 FNYEAQ. CDR3 length: 13 residues. CDR3 sequence: CASSSASYTEAFF. In DNA form, the CDR3 reads TGTGCCAGCAGCTCAGCCTCTTACACTGAAGCTTTCTTT.

The genes are TRBV2 and TRBJ2-1, with 8 bases lining up with TRBD2. The length of the CDR3 is 14 residues. Losses at the gene ends were 11 bases for V and 4 bases for J; bases not matched to a gene: 10. Germline V CDR1 and CDR2: SNHLY, FYNNEI. This CDR3 reads CACYGGGPYNEQFF. CDR3 nucleotide sequence: TGTGCCTGTTATGGCGGGGGGCCATACAATGAGCAGTTCTTC.

The chain links TRBV6-6 to TRBJ1-2; D ambiguous. The germline V and J ends were trimmed by 2 bases and 4 bases, with 8 bases remaining between them. The CDR3 is made up of 13 amino acids. Germline CDR1 MNHNY, CDR2 SVGAGI (reference sequence). The CDR3 bases are TGTGCCAGCAGTTACCCGACGAGCTATGGCTACACCTTC. Its translation is CASSYPTSYGYTF.

Only one count was recorded for this clone. CDR3 protein: CASSLAGTVGTQYF. The CDR3 region has the DNA TGTGCCAGCAGCTTGGCCGGGACAGTGGGGACCCAGTACTTC. The chain links TRBV7-9 to TRBJ2-5, with 7 bases that match TRBD1. V trimming: 3 bases; J trimming: 7 bases; junction bases outside the gene matches: 8. The CDR3 is 14 amino acids. The germline gives CDR1 SEHNR, CDR2 FQNEAQ (reference sequence).

The CDR3 protein is CASSYSRNQPQHF. In nucleotides, the CDR3 is TGTGCCAGCAGTTACTCAAGGAATCAGCCCCAGCATTTT. V and J are TRBV6-5 and TRBJ1-5; D ambiguous. This CDR3 is built from 13 residues. Germline CDR1 is MNHEY and CDR2 is SVGAGI. V was shortened by 0 bases and J by 4 bases, with 4 bases between the two germline ends.

V and J are TRBV7-9 and TRBJ2-5; D not certain. The CDR3 covers 14 residues. From germline, CDR1 is SEHNR and CDR2 FQNEAQ (reference sequence). V lost 4 bases, J lost 4 bases, and 13 bases lay in between. DNA for the CDR3: TGTGCCAGCAGCTCAAGTAAGGGCGGAGAGACCCAGTACTTC. It is translated as CASSSSKGGETQYF.

The rearrangement joins TRBV9 to TRBJ1-6; D is uncertain. Germline V lookup: CDR1 SGDLS, CDR2 YYNGEE. V was pared by 4 bases and J by 7 bases, with 15 bases between. The CDR3 is made up of 15 amino acids. As DNA, the CDR3 is TGTGCCAGCAGCCCTCAACCCGCGGGAAATTCACCCCTCCACTTT. Encoded protein: CASSPQPAGNSPLHF.

The chain employs TRBV30 and TRBJ2-5, with D uncertain. Germline V CDR1 and CDR2: GTSNPN, SVGIG (reference sequence). The CDR3 is 14 residues long. The germline V and J ends were trimmed by 0 bases and 1 base, with 9 bases remaining between them. CDR3 amino acids: CAWSVRTAQETQYF. For the CDR3, the DNA is TGTGCCTGGAGTGTAAGGACGGCCCAAGAGACCCAGTACTTC.

The genes are TRBV19 and TRBJ1-6; 7 bases line up with TRBD1. Looked up from germline, CDR1 is LNHDA and CDR2 is SQIVND (reference sequence). The CDR3 is made up of 16 amino acids. V was clipped by 4 bases and J by 14 bases; unmatched bases: 17. CDR3 nucleotide sequence: TGTGCCAGTAGTACGCCTAGCGACAGGGCCCGGGGGGCCCTCCACTTT. It specifies CASSTPSDRARGALHF.

The CDR3 region is CARRQWDANVLTF. The CDR3 coding sequence is TGTGCCCGGCGGCAGTGGGACGCCAACGTCCTGACTTTC. The chain combines TRBV30 with TRBJ2-6; perhaps D is TRBD1 or TRBD2 (5 bases each). V lost 8 bases and J 7 bases, leaving 15 bases between the germline ends. CDR1 is GTSNPN and CDR2 is SVGIG in the germline V gene (reference sequence). The CDR3 spans 13 residues. Drawing the rest from reference TRBV30 and TRBJ2-6, the complete variable domain is SQTIHQWPATLVQPVGSPLSLECTVEGTSNPNLYWYRQAAGRGLQLLFYSVGIGQISSEVPQNLSASRPQDRQFILSSKKLLLSDSGFYLCARRQWDANVLTFGAGSRLTVL.

The CDR3 loop reads CASSPGTDKNIQYF. In DNA, the CDR3 is TGTGCCAGCTCACCCGGGACAGATAAAAACATTCAGTACTTC. The chain links TRBV18 to TRBJ2-4; TRBD1 matches at 7 bases. The CDR3 is made up of 14 amino acids. Germline values: CDR1 KGHSH, CDR2 LQKENI. The V segment lost 3 bases and the J segment 4 bases; nucleotides outside the gene matches: 3.

The rearrangement joins TRBV2 to TRBJ1-1; D perhaps matches TRBD1 (5 bases). The CDR3 length is 15 residues. Per germline, CDR1 SNHLY and CDR2 FYNNEI. Trimming pared 3 bases from V and 4 bases from J, leaving 15 bases between. CDR3 protein: CASSDGRGDTTEAFF. CDR3 DNA: TGTGCCAGCAGTGATGGGAGGGGAGATACCACTGAAGCTTTCTTT.

The J gene is TRBJ2-2, the V gene TRBV25-1; D is unclear. The V gene's germline CDR1 is MGHDK and CDR2 SYGVNS. V was pared by 1 base and J by 1 base, with 4 bases between. The CDR3 covers 14 residues. The CDR3 sequence is CASSEFGNTGELFF. As DNA, the CDR3 is TGTGCCAGCAGTGAATTTGGGAACACCGGGGAGCTGTTTTTT. Using reference TRBV25-1 and TRBJ2-2 for the parts outside the CDR3, the full variable domain is EADIYQTPRYLVIGTGKKITLECSQTMGHDKMYWYQQDPGMELHLIHYSYGVNSTEKGDLSSESTVSRIRTEHFPLTLESARPSHTSQYLCASSEFGNTGELFFGEGSRLTVL.

J is TRBJ2-3 and V is TRBV30, with D perhaps assigned TRBD1 or TRBD2 (5 bases each). The CDR3 consists of 20 residues. V was trimmed by 1 base and J by 0 bases, leaving 26 bases between them. Germline values: CDR1 GTSNPN, CDR2 SVGIG (reference sequence). CDR3 sequence (DNA): TGTGCCTGGAGTGGCCTCGGGGCCTCCCGCGGTCTGGGTAGCACAGATACGCAGTATTTT. Translation: CAWSGLGASRGLGSTDTQYF.

The chain is built from TRBV2 and TRBJ2-1, with D unclear. This CDR3 has 13 residues. Deletions cut 7 bases from V and 0 bases from J, with 7 bases between. Germline loops: CDR1 SNHLY, CDR2 FYNNEI. CDR3 nucleotides: TGTGCCAGCAAATCGAGCTCCTACAATGAGCAGTTCTTC. Protein: CASKSSSYNEQFF.

This clone turned up a few times. The V gene is TRBV20-1, the J gene TRBJ2-2; D is unresolved. The CDR3 has 11 amino acids. The germline V gene has CDR1 DFQATT and CDR2 SNEGSKA (reference sequence). V was shortened by 6 bases and J by 6 bases, with 8 bases between the two germline ends. Here the CDR3 DNA reads TGCAGTGCGGTAATACCCGGGGAGCTGTTTTTT. Its protein product is CSAVIPGELFF.

The chain has TRBV6-6 and TRBJ2-1; tentatively, D is TRBD1 (6 bases). V was cut by 8 bases and J by 5 bases, with 13 bases left in between. Germline V gene data show CDR1 as MNHNY and CDR2 as SVGAGI (reference sequence). The CDR3 has 13 amino acids. CDR3 sequence: CASGPTGHNEQFF. Here the CDR3 DNA reads TGTGCCAGCGGGCCGACAGGTCACAATGAGCAGTTCTTC.

The rearrangement joins TRBV7-8 to TRBJ1-5; D not resolved. Trimming took 7 bases from V and 5 from J, leaving 12 bases between them. The CDR3 covers 13 residues. The V gene's germline CDR1 is SGHVS and CDR2 FQNEAQ. The DNA of the CDR3 is TGTGCCAGCAATACCCTTGGGGATCAGCCCCAGCATTTT. Encoded protein: CASNTLGDQPQHF.